Many counts were recorded for the clone carrying this TCR beta chain. Through Arm-PCR of CDR3 regions and iRepertoire HTBI primers, TCR beta libraries were built. Under the authors' procedure: Identified segments across samples numbered about 64 TRBV and over 13 TRBJ. Using its own MiXCR run on the multiplex PCR reads, TCRdb lists one record per CDR3 protein. Here the V and J calls rest on TCRdb's processing, not on the authors' analysis. The sample holds about 450,000 distinct CDR3 sequences, about 17% seen once. Time point here: newly diagnosed GD, antithyroid drugs for less than 3 months. The TCR library was prepared using RNA isolated from PBMCs. This specimen belongs to a study of regulatory T cells in long-lasting Graves disease. The data were also submitted as part of a second study, on T cells in Graves' hyperthyroidism and ophthalmopathy. That paper states: A set of HTBI primers served as the primers for a first-round RT-PCR of the TCR CDR3.

This sample comprised peripheral blood mononuclear cells (PBMCs), obtained at new diagnosis, from a patient treated with antithyroid drugs. This sequence was found in a woman aged 25-40 years with Graves disease.

DNA for the CDR3: TGTGCCAGCGGAGCGGGAGGGCCTAATACAGATACGCAGTATTTT. This encodes CASGAGGPNTDTQYF. The chain joins TRBV6-1 to TRBJ2-3; 10 bases map to TRBD2. Looked up from germline, CDR1 is MNHNS and CDR2 is SASEGT. The CDR3 is 15 amino acids. The V and J ends lost 8 bases and 3 bases, in that order; junction bases with no gene match: 8.